The sequence of this T cell receptor (beta chain) was determined in a study of post-analysis software for immune sequencing data. Study summary: Secondary progressive, relapsing-remitting and progressive-relapsing multiple sclerosis were among the included disease courses. Overall study results and limits: Relative to controls, patients with multiple sclerosis showed significantly lower normalized Chao1 diversity. By F measure, samples from a shared preparation batch strongly co-clustered. Among roughly 5 TRBV segments more frequent in patients than controls were TRBV5-6, TRBV5-1 and TRBV20-1.

This clonotype came up once. Its antigen is currently unknown. This CDR3 spans 17 amino acids. The V gene's germline CDR1 is MDHEN and CDR2 SYDVKM. V shed 5 bases, J shed 6 bases, and the junction held 18 bases outside the gene matches. Unique molecular identifiers were built into the TCR beta cDNA libraries. Roughly 0.5 million cDNA molecules were obtained from approximately 0.91 to 9.4 million T cells. Via MiXCR, TCRdb re-called the PCR reads, giving one row per CDR3 protein. The sample includes approximately 690,000 distinct CDR3 sequences, about 60% seen only once; the top ten take roughly 10%. The rearrangement joins TRBV28 to TRBJ1-2; 7 bases fit TRBD1. This TCR came from a girl aged 2 to 10 with multiple sclerosis. Sequencing was carried out using blood. CDR3 loop: CASSPGDSRGDFHGYTF. The CDR3 DNA reads as TGTGCCAGCAGTCCCGGGGACAGCAGGGGGGATTTTCATGGCTACACCTTC.